Following are 6 T cell receptor beta chains from one sample sequenced in a study of cytomegalovirus exposure and HLA in healthy donors. Researchers ran the PCR with 60 Vbeta and 13 Jbeta primers. Libraries were prepared by immunoSEQ multiplex PCR; TCRdb keeps only in-frame clonotypes and omits some of them. Of approximately 110,000 clones in the sample, approximately 83% were seen once. Sequenced input: PBMCs. Every receptor here comes from a man younger than 30 in good health and CMV-seronegative.

The chain links TRBV11-3 to TRBJ2-7; 7 positions agree with TRBD2. Unmatched junction bases numbered 11, after V lost 6 bases and J lost 3 bases. Per the germline V gene, CDR1 is SGHNT and CDR2 is YENEEA. The CDR3 is made up of 15 amino acids. CDR3 loop: CASSTASGIYYEQYF. As DNA, the CDR3 is TGTGCCAGCAGTACGGCTAGCGGTATATACTACGAGCAGTACTTC.

This chain joins TRBV27 and TRBJ2-3; TRBD2 agrees at 10 bases. Germline V gene data show CDR1 as MNHEY and CDR2 as SMNVEV (reference sequence). This CDR3 is built from 14 residues. V was pared by 3 bases and J by 6 bases, with 3 bases of the junction left unmatched. The CDR3 region is CASSLELAGDTQYF. The CDR3 DNA sequence: TGTGCCAGCAGTTTGGAACTAGCGGGGGATACGCAGTATTTT.

The V gene is TRBV5-8, the J gene TRBJ1-5; 7 nucleotides line up with TRBD1. The CDR3 consists of 14 residues. Germline lookup yields CDR1 SGHTS and CDR2 YDEGEE. With 1 base clipped from V and 7 bases from J, the junction kept 5 bases outside the gene matches. CDR3 amino acids: CASSLWGQNQPQHF. The CDR3 DNA reads TGTGCCAGCAGCTTGTGGGGACAGAACCAGCCCCAGCATTTT.

This clone was seen a single time. V gene TRBV27 combines with J gene TRBJ2-1; TRBD1 is a possible D gene (6 bases). The germline gives CDR1 MNHEY, CDR2 SMNVEV (reference sequence). V shed 4 bases and J shed 10 bases, with 17 bases lying between them. The CDR3 has 14 residues. The CDR3 protein is CASSSDRGYLEQFF. Written as DNA, the CDR3 is TGTGCCAGCAGTTCGGACAGAGGGTACCTAGAGCAGTTCTTC.

V and J are TRBV9 and TRBJ2-7, with 7 bases fitting TRBD2. J lost 2 bases, V lost 3 bases, and 5 bases had no gene match. The CDR3 length is 14 residues. Per the germline V gene, CDR1 is SGDLS and CDR2 is YYNGEE. CDR3 protein: CASSGSGVTYEQYF. The CDR3 nucleotides read TGTGCCAGCAGCGGGAGCGGGGTCACCTACGAGCAGTACTTC.

The chain joins TRBV27 to TRBJ2-6, with D possibly being TRBD1 (6 bases). From germline, CDR1 is MNHEY and CDR2 SMNVEV (reference sequence). This CDR3 spans 17 amino acids. V shed 1 base and J shed 2 bases, with 12 bases lying between them. CDR3 sequence: CASSLYSRGAGANVLTF. The CDR3 DNA follows: TGTGCCAGCAGTTTATATAGCAGGGGAGCTGGGGCCAACGTCCTGACTTTC.